Listed below are T cell receptor beta chains from one sample, sequenced in a study of T cell changes during pregnancy in multiple sclerosis. Profiling relied on immunoSEQ multiplex PCR, and the TCRdb table lists in-frame clones only, not all of them. In the table there are over 80,000 clones, around 95% of which are singletons. The sequences come from peripheral blood, collected in the third trimester of pregnancy. Source of these receptors: a female donor in good health, enrolled as a control in a pregnancy study. CDR3s leave out the opening cysteine and the closing phenylalanine or tryptophan.

V,J,CDR3
TRBV4-1,TRBJ2-5,ASSQMTGGRETQY
TRBV4-2,TRBJ2-7,ASSQGRGTPTYEQY
TRBV5-1,TRBJ1-1,ASSSGTLRQTEAF
TRBV27,TRBJ2-5,ASSPSQGSGSLETQY
TRBV6-1,TRBJ1-5,ASATGNNQPQH
TRBV14,TRBJ2-1,ASSQGGSGRVNEQF
TRBV10-3,TRBJ2-1,AIRLQRASNEQF
TRBV18,TRBJ1-2,ASSPGGTNGYT
TRBV5-1,TRBJ1-5,ASSPGTSLSNQPQH
TRBV6-5,TRBJ2-2,ASRDRLNTGELF
TRBV5-5,TRBJ2-7,ASSLDRGTYEQY
TRBV7-2,TRBJ1-3,ASSLAFVSRGSGNTIY
TRBV2,TRBJ2-5,ASRSGTPEEETQY
TRBV25-1,TRBJ2-5,ASSAPTGSEETQY
TRBV11-2,TRBJ2-1,ASSLGTSEEQF
TRBV4-1,TRBJ2-2,ASSPRLLAGGTGELF
TRBV7-2,TRBJ2-7,ASRRLAGSYEQY
TRBV27,TRBJ2-7,ASSLGRGSGQY
TRBV6-1,TRBJ2-5,ASSDKADRGIGTQY
TRBV7-6,TRBJ2-1,ASSPGLAGQQYNYNEQF
TRBV5-1,TRBJ1-2,ASSWTPDGADYT
TRBV2,TRBJ2-1,ASSGGGTSGRGPYNQQF
TRBV2,TRBJ2-3,ASGGDGTSGRNTQY
TRBV4-1,TRBJ2-1,ASSHETVRGDEQF